The 5 T cell receptor beta chains given below trace back to one sample, sequenced in a study of preoperative IRX-2 immunotherapy in early breast cancer. Documented treatment: preoperative locoregional IRX-2 cytokine immunotherapy. Here immunoSEQ multiplex PCR was the method, and the copy in TCRdb shows in-frame clones only, minus some. The table shows approximately 28,000 clones, with roughly four fifths occurring only once. The sample consisted of lymph node tissue, taken after IRX-2 immunotherapy. The receptors here all came from a human donor with breast cancer.

This rearrangement joins TRBV28 to TRBJ2-1; 7 bases match TRBD2. Looked up from germline, CDR1 is MDHEN and CDR2 is SYDVKM. The junction had 5 bases not matched to a gene; V was cut back by 6 bases and J by 0 bases. The CDR3 has 15 amino acids. CDR3 amino acids: CASRASGNSYNEQFF. CDR3 DNA sequence: TGTGCCAGCAGAGCCAGCGGGAACTCCTACAATGAGCAGTTCTTC.

The count of this clone is one. CDR3 DNA sequence: TGCAGCGTTCGGAGCGGGAGTAGGGCCGGGGAGCTGTTTTTT. Protein sequence: CSVRSGSRAGELFF. This chain connects TRBV29-1 to TRBJ2-2, with 8 bases fitting TRBD2. CDR3 length: 14 amino acids. J was trimmed by 6 bases and V by 5 bases; bases with no gene match: 8. CDR1 is SQVTM and CDR2 is ANQGSEA in the germline V gene.

V is TRBV19 and J is TRBJ2-1, with a possible D match to TRBD2 (6 bases). The CDR3 is 13 residues long. V was trimmed by 3 bases and J by 9 bases, leaving 12 bases between them. Germline V lookup: CDR1 LNHDA, CDR2 SQIVND (reference sequence). The CDR3 DNA sequence: TGTGCCAGTAGTATTGAACTAGCTGGTGAGCAGTTCTTC. Its translation: CASSIELAGEQFF.

This chain uses TRBV11-3 with TRBJ1-1; no clear D gene. There are 14 residues in the CDR3. The V end was cut by 4 bases, the J end by 4 bases, with 13 bases between. Germline CDR1 is SGHNT and CDR2 is YENEEA. The CDR3 coding sequence is TGTGCCAGCAGCTCCGAGATGTGGGGCACTGAAGCTTTCTTT. It is translated as CASSSEMWGTEAFF.

The chain links TRBV28 to TRBJ1-4, with TRBD1 matching 8 bases. Germline V lookup: CDR1 MDHEN, CDR2 SYDVKM. V shed 4 bases, J shed 3 bases, and the junction held 4 bases outside the gene matches. The CDR3 sequence is 15 residues long. The CDR3 loop is CASSSQGAANEKLFF. The CDR3 coding sequence is TGTGCCAGCAGTTCCCAGGGGGCTGCTAATGAAAAACTGTTTTTT.